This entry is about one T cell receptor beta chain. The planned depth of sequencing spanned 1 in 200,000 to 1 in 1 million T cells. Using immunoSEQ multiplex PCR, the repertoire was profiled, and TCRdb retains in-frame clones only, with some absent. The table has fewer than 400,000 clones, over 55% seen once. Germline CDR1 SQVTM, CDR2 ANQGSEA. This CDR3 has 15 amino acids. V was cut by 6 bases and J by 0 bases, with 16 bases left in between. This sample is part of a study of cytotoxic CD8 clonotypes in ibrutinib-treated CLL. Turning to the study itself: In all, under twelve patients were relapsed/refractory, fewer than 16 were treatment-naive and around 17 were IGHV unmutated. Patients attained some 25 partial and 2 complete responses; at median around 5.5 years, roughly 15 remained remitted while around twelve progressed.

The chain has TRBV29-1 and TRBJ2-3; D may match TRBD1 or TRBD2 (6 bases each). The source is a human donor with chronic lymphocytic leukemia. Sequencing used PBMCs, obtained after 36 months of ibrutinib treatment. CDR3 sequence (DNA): TGCAGCGTACCGAGGGGGGTGACTAGCACAGATACGCAGTATTTT. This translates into CSVPRGVTSTDTQYF.